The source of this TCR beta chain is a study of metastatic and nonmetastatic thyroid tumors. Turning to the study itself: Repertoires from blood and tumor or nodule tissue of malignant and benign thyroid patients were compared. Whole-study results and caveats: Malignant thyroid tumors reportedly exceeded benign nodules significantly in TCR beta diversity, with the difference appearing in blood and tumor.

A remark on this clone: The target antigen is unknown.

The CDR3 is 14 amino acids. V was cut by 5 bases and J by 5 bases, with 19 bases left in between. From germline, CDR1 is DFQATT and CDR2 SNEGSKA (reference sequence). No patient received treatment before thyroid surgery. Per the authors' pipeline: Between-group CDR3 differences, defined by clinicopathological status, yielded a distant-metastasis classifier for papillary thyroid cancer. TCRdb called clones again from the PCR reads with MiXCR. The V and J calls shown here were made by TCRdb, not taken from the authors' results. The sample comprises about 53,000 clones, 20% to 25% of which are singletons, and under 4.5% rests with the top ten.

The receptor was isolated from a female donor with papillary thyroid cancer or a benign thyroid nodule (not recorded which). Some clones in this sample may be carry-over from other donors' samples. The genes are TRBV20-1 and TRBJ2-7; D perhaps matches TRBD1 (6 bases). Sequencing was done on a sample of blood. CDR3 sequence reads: CSAPEGGPKNEQYF. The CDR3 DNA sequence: TGCAGTGCTCCCGAAGGGGGACCAAAAAACGAGCAGTACTTC.